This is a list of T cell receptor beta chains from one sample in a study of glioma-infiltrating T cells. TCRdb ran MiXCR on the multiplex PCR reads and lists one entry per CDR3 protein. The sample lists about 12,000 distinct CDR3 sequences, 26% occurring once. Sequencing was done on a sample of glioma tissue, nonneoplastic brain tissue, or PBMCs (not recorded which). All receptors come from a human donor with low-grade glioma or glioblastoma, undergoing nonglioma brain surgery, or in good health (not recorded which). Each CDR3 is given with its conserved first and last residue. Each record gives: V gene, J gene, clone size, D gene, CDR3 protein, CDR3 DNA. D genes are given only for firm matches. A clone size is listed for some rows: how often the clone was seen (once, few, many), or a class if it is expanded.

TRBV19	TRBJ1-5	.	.	CASSIVTDYSNQPQHF	TGTGCCAGTAGTATAGTCACAGATTATAGCAATCAGCCCCAGCATTTT
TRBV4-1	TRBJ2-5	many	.	CASSQVDGQETQYF	TGCGCCAGCAGCCAAGTTGACGGGCAAGAGACCCAGTACTTC
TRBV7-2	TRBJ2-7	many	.	CASSLDQTSYEQYF	TGTGCCAGCAGCTTAGACCAGACCTCCTACGAGCAGTACTTC
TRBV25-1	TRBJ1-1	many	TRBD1	CASSATGTGMRSAEAFF	TGTGCCAGCAGTGCGACCGGGACAGGGATGCGCAGTGCTGAAGCTTTCTTT
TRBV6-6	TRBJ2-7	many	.	CASSYSVGGTSYEQYF	TGTGCCAGCAGTTACTCGGTCGGGGGCACGTCATACGAGCAGTACTTC
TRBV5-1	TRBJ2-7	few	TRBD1	CASSLAQGAAYEQYF	TGCGCCAGCAGCTTGGCACAGGGGGCGGCCTACGAGCAGTACTTC
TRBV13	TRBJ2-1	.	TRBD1	CASSLGQGAYNEQFF	TGTGCCAGCAGCTTAGGGCAGGGGGCCTACAATGAGCAGTTCTTC
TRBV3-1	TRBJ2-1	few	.	CASSHRTPNKQFF	TGTGCCAGCAGCCATAGGACCCCAAATAAGCAGTTCTTC
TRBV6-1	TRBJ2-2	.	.	CASTPNPDGGELFF	TGTGCCAGCACCCCAAACCCGGATGGCGGGGAGCTGTTTTTT
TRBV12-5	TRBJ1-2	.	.	CASGLSPGRVYGYTF	TGTGCTAGTGGTTTGAGCCCCGGGCGGGTCTATGGCTACACCTTC
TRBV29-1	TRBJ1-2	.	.	CSVDTTNRENYGYTF	TGCAGCGTCGACACTACGAACAGGGAGAACTATGGCTACACCTTC
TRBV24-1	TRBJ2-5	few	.	CATSSYQETQYF	TGTGCCACCAGTTCGTACCAAGAGACCCAGTACTTC
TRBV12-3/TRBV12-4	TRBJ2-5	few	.	CASSVWRETQYF	TGTGCCAGCAGTGTATGGCGGGAGACCCAGTACTTC
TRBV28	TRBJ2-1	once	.	CASSLIGDSYNEKFF	TGTGCCAGCAGTTTGATAGGAGATTCCTACAATGAGAAGTTCTTC
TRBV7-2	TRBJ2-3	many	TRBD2	CASSLAPFGAGGWASTDTQYF	TGTGCCAGCAGCTTAGCGCCATTCGGAGCGGGAGGATGGGCTAGCACAGATACGCAGTATTTT
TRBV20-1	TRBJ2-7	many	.	CSARGGRPRAYEQYF	TGCAGTGCTAGAGGGGGGAGGCCCCGTGCCTACGAGCAGTACTTC
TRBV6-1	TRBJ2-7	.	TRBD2	CASSARLADPPYGGYF	TGTGCCAGCAGTGCCCGACTAGCGGATCCCCCTTACGGGGGGTACTTC
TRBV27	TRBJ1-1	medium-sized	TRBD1	CASSLSGTGGTEAFF	TGTGCCAGCAGCCTTTCCGGGACAGGGGGCACTGAAGCTTTCTTT
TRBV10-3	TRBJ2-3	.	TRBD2	CAISGGTRGGTDTQYF	TGTGCCATCAGTGGGGGGACTAGGGGGGGCACAGATACGCAGTATTTT
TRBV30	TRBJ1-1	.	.	CAWTTPGLEGTEAFF	TGTGCCTGGACCACTCCGGGACTGGAGGGCACTGAAGCTTTCTTT
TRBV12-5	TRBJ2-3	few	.	CASRASNTQYF	TGTGCTAGTCGTGCCAGCAATACGCAGTATTTT
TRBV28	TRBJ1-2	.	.	CASSVQVYWGYAF	TGTGCCAGCAGTGTCCAAGTGTATTGGGGCTACGCCTTC
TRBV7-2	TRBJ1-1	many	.	CASSLESLGTGTEAFF	TGTGCCAGCAGCTTAGAAAGTCTGGGAACGGGCACTGAAGCTTTCTTT
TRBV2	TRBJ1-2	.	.	CDSSKDPTVRGYTF	TGTGACAGCAGTAAGGATCCCACGGTCAGAGGCTACACCTTC
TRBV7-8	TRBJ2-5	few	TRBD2	CASSSVRDYGKLTQYF	TGTGCCAGCAGCTCCGTAAGGGACTATGGGAAGCTGACCCAGTACTTC
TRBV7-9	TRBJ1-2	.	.	CASSSLGRTTNYGYTF	TGTGCCAGCAGCTCCCTGGGAAGAACCACTAACTATGGCTACACCTTC
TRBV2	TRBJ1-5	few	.	CASQREGGGYSNQPQHF	TGTGCCAGTCAACGAGAGGGAGGAGGGTATAGCAATCAGCCCCAGCATTTT
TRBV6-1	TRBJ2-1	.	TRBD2	CATREADDNYNEQFF	TGTGCCACCCGGGAGGCGGACGACAATTACAATGAGCAGTTCTTC
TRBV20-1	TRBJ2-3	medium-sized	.	CSVSDGGLYSDTQYF	TGCAGTGTTTCGGACGGAGGCTTGTATTCAGATACGCAGTATTTT
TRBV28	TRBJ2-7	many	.	CASSLVQSEQYF	TGTGCCAGCAGTTTAGTACAGTCGGAGCAGTACTTC
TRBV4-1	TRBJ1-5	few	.	CASSLKGGRQPQHF	TGCGCCAGCAGCCTGAAGGGGGGGCGGCAGCCCCAGCATTTT
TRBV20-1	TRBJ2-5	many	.	CSAREGRTQYF	TGCAGTGCTAGAGAGGGGCGGACCCAGTACTTC
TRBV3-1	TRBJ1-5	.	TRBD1	CASSQGGLRDRVIHQPQHF	TGTGCCAGCAGCCAAGGTGGACTCCGGGACAGGGTAATCCATCAGCCCCAGCATTTT
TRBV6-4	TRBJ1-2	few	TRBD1	CASVGGQVENGYTF	TGTGCCAGCGTCGGAGGACAGGTCGAAAATGGCTACACCTTC
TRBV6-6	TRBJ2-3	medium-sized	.	CASSYQPEGPAADTQYF	TGTGCCAGCAGTTACCAGCCGGAGGGCCCAGCGGCAGATACGCAGTATTTT
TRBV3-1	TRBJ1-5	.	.	CASSQGNQPQHF	TGTGCCAGCAGCCAAGGGAATCAGCCCCAGCATTTT
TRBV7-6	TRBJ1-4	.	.	CASSPRIDPSTNEKLFF	TGTGCCAGCAGCCCACGGATCGACCCCTCAACTAATGAAAAACTGTTTTTT
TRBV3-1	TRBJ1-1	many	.	CASSSGDTEAFF	TGTGCCAGCAGCTCGGGGGACACTGAAGCTTTCTTT
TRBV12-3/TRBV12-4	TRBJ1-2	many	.	CASSQSRNYGYTF	TGTGCCAGCAGTCAGTCCAGGAACTATGGCTACACCTTC
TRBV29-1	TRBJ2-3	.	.	CSVEGRQGVDTQYF	TGCAGCGTTGAGGGACGCCAAGGGGTGGATACGCAGTATTTT
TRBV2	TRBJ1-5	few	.	CASSEVGPGPQPQHF	TGTGCCAGCAGTGAGGTGGGACCAGGGCCTCAGCCCCAGCATTTT
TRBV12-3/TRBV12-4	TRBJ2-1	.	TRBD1	CASSLVGQGVEQFF	TGTGCCAGCAGTTTAGTTGGACAGGGGGTCGAGCAGTTCTTC
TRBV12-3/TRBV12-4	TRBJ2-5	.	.	CASRPLEGGPETQYF	TGTGCGAGCAGACCTCTAGAGGGAGGACCAGAGACCCAGTACTTC
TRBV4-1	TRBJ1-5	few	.	CASSRGGGQWDQPQHF	TGCGCCAGCAGCCGCGGGGGGGGGCAGTGGGATCAGCCCCAGCATTTT
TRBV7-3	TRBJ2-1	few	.	CASSLFLASYNEQFF	TGTGCCAGCAGCTTATTCCTAGCGTCCTACAATGAGCAGTTCTTC
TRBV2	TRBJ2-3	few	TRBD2	CASSETSGLTDTQYF	TGTGCCAGCAGTGAAACTAGCGGACTCACAGATACGCAGTATTTT
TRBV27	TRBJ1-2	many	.	CASSFRGYGYTF	TGTGCCAGCAGTTTCAGAGGCTATGGCTACACCTTC
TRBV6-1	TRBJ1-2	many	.	CASTGMDYGYTF	TGTGCCAGCACTGGGATGGACTATGGCTACACCTTC
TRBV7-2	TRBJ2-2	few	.	CASSFDSANTGELFF	TGTGCCAGCAGCTTCGACAGCGCGAACACCGGGGAGCTGTTTTTT
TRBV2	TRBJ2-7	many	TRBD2	CATIGLAGASEQYF	TGTGCCACTATAGGACTAGCGGGAGCTTCGGAGCAGTACTTC
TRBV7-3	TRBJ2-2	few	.	CASSLLGTSNTGELFF	TGTGCCAGCAGCTTATTGGGGACTTCGAACACCGGGGAGCTGTTTTTT
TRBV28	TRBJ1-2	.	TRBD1	CASNLSGQGSYGYTF	TGTGCCAGCAACCTCTCCGGACAGGGGAGCTATGGCTACACCTTC
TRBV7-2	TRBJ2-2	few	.	CASSRPVSNTGELFF	TGTGCCAGCAGTCGTCCGGTGTCGAACACCGGGGAGCTGTTTTTT
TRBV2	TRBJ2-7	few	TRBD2	CASSETSSLEQYF	TGTGCCAGCAGTGAGACTAGCTCCCTCGAGCAGTACTTC
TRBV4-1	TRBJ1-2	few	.	CASSQDWSRPNYGYTF	TGCGCCAGCAGCCAAGATTGGTCCAGACCTAACTATGGCTACACCTTC
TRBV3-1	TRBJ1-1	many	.	CASSQVGHPNTEAFF	TGTGCCAGCAGCCAAGTTGGACACCCGAACACTGAAGCTTTCTTT
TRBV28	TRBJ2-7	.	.	CASSPSGVYEQYF	TGTGCCAGCAGCCCATCGGGGGTCTACGAGCAGTACTTC
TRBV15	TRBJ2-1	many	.	CATSREWNGEEQFF	TGTGCCACCAGCAGAGAATGGAATGGAGAAGAGCAGTTCTTC
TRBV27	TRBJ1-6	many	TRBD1	CASSSRPTGGVYNSPLHF	TGTGCCAGCAGTTCCCGGCCCACAGGGGGCGTCTATAATTCACCCCTCCACTTT
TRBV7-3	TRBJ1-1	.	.	CASSLSRGTLTEAFF	TGTGCCAGCAGCTTATCGAGAGGGACACTCACTGAAGCTTTCTTT